This entry concerns a single T cell receptor (beta chain). The germline gives CDR1 SGHRS, CDR2 YFSETQ. V lost 4 bases, J lost 4 bases, and 24 bases lay in between. This CDR3 spans 18 amino acids. This specimen comes from a study of blood T cell repertoires in COVID-19. Study information: The United States, Italy and Spain supplied acute and convalescent COVID-19 samples. Sources were T cells, B-cell-depleted T cells, or PBMCs; the material itself was cDNA or gDNA.

Authors' data handling: It was from reference gene primer amplification that nucleated cell counts were estimated. Clones were read by immunoSEQ multiplex PCR, and TCRdb kept only the in-frame ones, dropping some. For V, J and clone size, that table is used; D and trimming come from the DNA. The sample lists some 60,000 clones, roughly three quarters occurring once. This TCR was sampled from a human donor in a cohort sampled during active COVID-19. The specimen sequenced was peripheral blood. The chain recombines TRBV5-1 with TRBJ1-3, with D maybe TRBD1 (5 bases). CDR3 DNA: TGCGCCAGCAGCCTGCGTAACGCAGGGTTGGGTTCGGGAAACACCATATATTTT. Protein: CASSLRNAGLGSGNTIYF.